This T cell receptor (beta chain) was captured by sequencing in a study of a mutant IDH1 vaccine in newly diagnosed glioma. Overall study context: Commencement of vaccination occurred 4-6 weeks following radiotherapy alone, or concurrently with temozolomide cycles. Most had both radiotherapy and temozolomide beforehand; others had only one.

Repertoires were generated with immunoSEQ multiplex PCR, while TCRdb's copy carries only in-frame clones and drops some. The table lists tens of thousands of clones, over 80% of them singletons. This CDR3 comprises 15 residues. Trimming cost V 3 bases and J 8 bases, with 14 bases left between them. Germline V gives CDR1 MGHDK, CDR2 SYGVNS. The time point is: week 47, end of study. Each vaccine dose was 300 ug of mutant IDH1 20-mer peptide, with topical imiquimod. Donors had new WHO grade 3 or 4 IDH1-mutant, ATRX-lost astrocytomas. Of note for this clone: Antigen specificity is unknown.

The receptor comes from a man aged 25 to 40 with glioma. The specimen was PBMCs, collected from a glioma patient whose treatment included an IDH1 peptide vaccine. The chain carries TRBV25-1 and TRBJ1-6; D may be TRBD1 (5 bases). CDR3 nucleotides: TGTGCCAGCAGTGATGGTCCAGGGTCGTATTCACCCCTCCACTTT. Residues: CASSDGPGSYSPLHF. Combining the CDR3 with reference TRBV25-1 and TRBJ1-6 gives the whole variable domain EADIYQTPRYLVIGTGKKITLECSQTMGHDKMYWYQQDPGMELHLIHYSYGVNSTEKGDLSSESTVSRIRTEHFPLTLESARPSHTSQYLCASSDGPGSYSPLHFGNGTRLTVT.